Included here is one T cell receptor beta chain sequence, with context. As yet, its antigen is unknown. The sample comes from a study of shared clonotypes between healthy human individuals. Study context: The cohort had a couple of women and a few men, ages 18 to 49.

The CDR3 sequence is 17 residues long. Germline CDR1 SGHRS, CDR2 YFSETQ. V lost 9 bases to trimming and J lost 7 bases; unmatched junction nucleotides: 18. Study-wide results and caveats: Represented diversity, genetic and exposure-history alike, was limited by few donors.

Samples underwent the assay at deep level. Genomic DNA belonging to each subset was distributed in equal measure over several immunoSEQ plates. The assay was immunoSEQ multiplex PCR, and TCRdb's table has in-frame clones only and misses some. The data contain some 470,000 clones, around 80% of them singletons. This TCR came from a woman between 40 and 50 years old in good health. Some clones in this sample may be carry-over from other donors' samples. This sequence joins TRBV5-1 and TRBJ2-1; 11 positions agree with TRBD2. The sample comprised PBMCs. CDR3 bases: TGCGCCACCAACACTGGGACTAGCGGTATAGGTAGGAATGAGCAGTTCTTC. Translation gives CATNTGTSGIGRNEQFF.